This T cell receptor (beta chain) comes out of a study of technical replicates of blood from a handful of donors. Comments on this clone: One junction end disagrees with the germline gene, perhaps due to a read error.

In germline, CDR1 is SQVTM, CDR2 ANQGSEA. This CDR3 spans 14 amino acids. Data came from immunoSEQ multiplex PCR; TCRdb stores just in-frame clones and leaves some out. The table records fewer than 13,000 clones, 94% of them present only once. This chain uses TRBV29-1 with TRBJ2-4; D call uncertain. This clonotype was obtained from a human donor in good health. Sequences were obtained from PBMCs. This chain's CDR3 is CSVKDPVAKNIQYF. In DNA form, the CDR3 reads TGCAGCGTTAAAGACCCCGTAGCCAAAAACATTCAGTACTTC. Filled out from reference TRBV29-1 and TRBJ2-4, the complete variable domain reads SAVISQKPSRDICQRGTSLTIQCQVDSQVTMMFWYRQQPGQSLTLIATANQGSEATYESGFVIDKFPISRPNLTFSTLTVSNMSPEDSSIYLCSVKDPVAKNIQYFGAGTRLSVL.